This is a list of T cell receptor beta chains from one sample in a study of CD8 T cells in ankylosing spondylitis. TCRdb ran MiXCR on the 5' RACE reads and lists one entry per CDR3 protein. The sample includes 800,000 to 900,000 distinct CDR3 sequences, roughly 10% seen only once; the top ten take more than 0.5%. The material sequenced was blood, either unsorted or a sorted T cell fraction (not recorded which). Receptors originate from a male donor with ankylosing spondylitis. Both conserved end residues are part of each CDR3. D genes are given only for firm matches. Only some rows state a clone size, as once, few, many or a class for expanded clones.

V	size	D	J	DNA	CDR3
TRBV3-1	NA	NA	TRBJ1-1	TGTGCCAGCAGCCAAGATTTGGGGTGGCTGGGAGCTTTCTTT	CASSQDLGWLGAFF
TRBV10-3	NA	NA	TRBJ2-5	TGTGCCATCAGTATGACAGGTTGGGGCGAGACCCAGTACTTC	CAISMTGWGETQYF
TRBV29-1	many	NA	TRBJ2-7	TGCAGCGTTGGTGGGGGGCGGCGCGAGCAGTACTTC	CSVGGGRREQYF
TRBV20-1	NA	NA	TRBJ2-5	TGCAGTGCTAGAGATCTAACAAACCTAGAGACCCAGTACTTC	CSARDLTNLETQYF
TRBV9	NA	TRBD2	TRBJ2-1	TGTGCCAGCAGCGTAGGGAGCCTAGCGGGAGACAATGAGCAGTTCTTC	CASSVGSLAGDNEQFF
TRBV6-4	NA	NA	TRBJ1-1	TGTGCCAGCAGTGAATACGGGGGGTGGAACACTGAAGCTTTCTTT	CASSEYGGWNTEAFF
TRBV20-1	NA	NA	TRBJ2-3	TGCAGTGCTAGGGTCAGAAGGTCTTCAGATACGCAGTATTTT	CSARVRRSSDTQYF
TRBV7-2	NA	NA	TRBJ2-1	TGTGCCAGCAGCTCGACAGTGCTTGCGGGGAATGAGCAGTTCTTC	CASSSTVLAGNEQFF
TRBV5-6	few	NA	TRBJ2-1	TGTGCCAGCAGCTTGGGAACTCATGAGCAGTTCTTC	CASSLGTHEQFF
TRBV29-1	many	NA	TRBJ2-7	TGCAGCTCCGCGGGACCGGCCCCCGGCGAGCAGTACTTC	CSSAGPAPGEQYF
TRBV6-1	few	TRBD2	TRBJ2-1	TGTGCCAGCACTAGCGGGATGAGCTCCTACAATGAGCAGTTCTTC	CASTSGMSSYNEQFF
TRBV5-1	many	NA	TRBJ2-3	TGCGCCAGCAGCTTGAGACAGATGAAGGCAGATACGCAGTATTTT	CASSLRQMKADTQYF
TRBV4-3	NA	TRBD1	TRBJ1-2	TGCGCCAGCAGCCAAGGACAGGGAGGATTCGATGGCTACACCTTC	CASSQGQGGFDGYTF
TRBV7-9	many	NA	TRBJ2-3	TGTGCCAGCAGCCCCAGGGGGGGCACAGATACGCAGTATTTT	CASSPRGGTDTQYF
TRBV15	few	TRBD1	TRBJ2-2	TGTGCCACCAGCAGAGGGACAGGGATCACCGGGGAGCTGTTTTTT	CATSRGTGITGELFF
TRBV6-2/TRBV6-3	NA	TRBD1	TRBJ1-1	TGTGCCAGCAGTTCACCCAGGGGGCTAGGCACTGAAGCTTTCTTT	CASSSPRGLGTEAFF
TRBV7-9	NA	TRBD2	TRBJ2-5	TGTGCCAGCAGCTTAAGAGCGGGGGGGTATGAGACCCAGTACTTC	CASSLRAGGYETQYF
TRBV11-1	few	TRBD2	TRBJ2-6	TGTGCCAGCAGCTTAGAACTAGCGAGGGGGGCCAACGTCCTGACTTTC	CASSLELARGANVLTF
TRBV11-1	few	TRBD2	TRBJ2-1	TGTGCCAGCAGCTTAGCGTACGGCGGGGGGCCACACATTTACAATGAGCAGTTCTTC	CASSLAYGGGPHIYNEQFF
TRBV27	NA	TRBD2	TRBJ2-2	TGTGCCAGCAGCTCACTAGCGGGGGGACTTACGGGGGAGCTGTTTTTT	CASSSLAGGLTGELFF
TRBV20-1	few	NA	TRBJ2-5	TGCAGTGCGTACCGGGACCCTCTACGAGCAGAGACCCAGTACTTC	CSAYRDPLRAETQYF
TRBV7-8	few	NA	TRBJ2-7	TGTGCCAGCAGCTTAGTTGGAGGGTTAAGGTCCTACGAGCAGTACTTC	CASSLVGGLRSYEQYF
TRBV7-8	few	TRBD2	TRBJ2-2	TGTGCCAGCAGCCGGGGTCGCGGCTTTAGCGGGAGTGTGAACACCGGGGAGCTGTTTTTT	CASSRGRGFSGSVNTGELFF
TRBV7-8	many	NA	TRBJ2-3	TGTGCCAGCAGGAGGACTACGGGGGGCCGGCCAGATACGCAGTATTTT	CASRRTTGGRPDTQYF
TRBV10-3	few	NA	TRBJ2-7	TGTGCCATCAGTGAGATGGGTGCTACCCCCTACGAGCAGTACTTC	CAISEMGATPYEQYF
TRBV20-1	few	TRBD2	TRBJ2-3	TGCAGTGCTAGGGCGGGGGGATTCACAGATACGCAGTATTTT	CSARAGGFTDTQYF
TRBV6-1	few	NA	TRBJ2-4	TGTGCTACGCCGATTCTAGCCAAAAACATTCAGTACTTC	CATPILAKNIQYF
TRBV20-1	few	TRBD2	TRBJ2-7	TGCAGTTCCTCCTTTGGGACTAGCATGTTCTACGAGCAGTACTTC	CSSSFGTSMFYEQYF
TRBV5-1	NA	TRBD1	TRBJ1-6	TGCGCCAGCAGCCAAGGGACAGGGGCTGATTCACCCCTCCACTTT	CASSQGTGADSPLHF
TRBV20-1	NA	TRBD2	TRBJ2-7	TGCAGTGCCAATAGCGGCGCGGGAGCCTACGAGCAGTACTTC	CSANSGAGAYEQYF
TRBV9	NA	NA	TRBJ1-1	TGTGCCAGCAGCGGGGGCACCAACACTGAAGCTTTCTTT	CASSGGTNTEAFF
TRBV28	NA	NA	TRBJ2-2	TGTGCCAGCAGTTTTCAGACGGCAACGGCCGGGGAGCTGTTTTTT	CASSFQTATAGELFF
TRBV6-2/TRBV6-3	few	NA	TRBJ2-3	TGTGCCAGCAGACCCAGCGTGACACGCACAGATACGCAGTATTTT	CASRPSVTRTDTQYF
TRBV20-1	few	NA	TRBJ2-5	TGCAGTGTCCCGCCGGGGGAAGAGACCCAGTACTTC	CSVPPGEETQYF
TRBV23-1	once	NA	TRBJ2-3	TGCGCCAGCAGCCCCCTTGGCGGGAATATAGATACGCAGTATTTT	CASSPLGGNIDTQYF
TRBV5-6	NA	NA	TRBJ1-3	TGTGCCAGCAGAAAAACAGGGACTGGAAACACCATATATTTT	CASRKTGTGNTIYF
TRBV5-1	few	NA	TRBJ2-2	TGCGCCAGCAGCTTGGGTGCGGGGTCCGGGGAGCTGTTTTTT	CASSLGAGSGELFF
TRBV7-2	NA	NA	TRBJ2-3	TGTGCCAGCAGCTTAGTCCCCTGGGATACGCAGTATTTT	CASSLVPWDTQYF
TRBV5-1	NA	NA	TRBJ2-3	TGCGCCAGCAGCGAATCCAGGGCAGACACAGATACGCAGTATTTT	CASSESRADTDTQYF
TRBV7-2	once	TRBD1	TRBJ2-3	TGTGCCAGCAGCTTAGCCGGGACAGGGGGCGGAGATACGCAGTATTTT	CASSLAGTGGGDTQYF
TRBV12-3/TRBV12-4	many	NA	TRBJ1-2	TGTGCCAGCAGTCAAGGGGGACTCGGCTACACCTTC	CASSQGGLGYTF
TRBV6-2/TRBV6-3	NA	NA	TRBJ2-6	TGTGCCAGCAGCTACAATTGGCACCTAGATGGGGCCAACGTCCTGACTTTC	CASSYNWHLDGANVLTF
TRBV7-9	many	NA	TRBJ1-4	TGTGCCAGCAGCTTATGGAGTGCAACTAATGAAAAACTGTTTTTT	CASSLWSATNEKLFF
TRBV7-8	few	TRBD1	TRBJ1-1	TGTGCCAGCAGCCCCCAAGGCGGACAGGGTATGGAAGCTTTCTTT	CASSPQGGQGMEAFF
TRBV6-5	NA	NA	TRBJ2-3	TGTGCCAGCAGTTATGACGGCGGGGCCCTAAGCACAGATACGCAGTATTTT	CASSYDGGALSTDTQYF
TRBV5-1	NA	TRBD2	TRBJ2-7	TGCGCCAGCAGCTTTCCCGATGTAGCGGGGTACTCCTACGAGCAGTACTTC	CASSFPDVAGYSYEQYF
TRBV6-5	many	NA	TRBJ1-4	TGTGCCAGCAGTTCGGACCCGGGGGTTGAAAAACTGTTTTTT	CASSSDPGVEKLFF
TRBV20-1	few	TRBD1	TRBJ2-7	TGCAGTGCTGGGACAGGGCTCCTCTACGAGCAGTACTTC	CSAGTGLLYEQYF
TRBV5-6	NA	NA	TRBJ2-3	TGTGCCAGCAGCCCCCGCCTGGGCACAGATACGCAGTATTTT	CASSPRLGTDTQYF
TRBV5-1	NA	TRBD2	TRBJ2-5	TGCGCCAGCAGCCCCCAGACGGGACTAGCGGTAGAGACCCAGTACTTC	CASSPQTGLAVETQYF
TRBV20-1	NA	NA	TRBJ2-6	TGCAGTGCTAGAGATCCAGGAGGGGCCGGGGCCAACGTCCTGACTTTC	CSARDPGGAGANVLTF
TRBV7-2	NA	NA	TRBJ2-7	TGTGCCAGCAGCTACGACATCAGCTCCTCCTACGAGCAGTACTTC	CASSYDISSSYEQYF
TRBV4-2	few	TRBD1	TRBJ2-2	TGTGCCAGCAGCCAAGATGGCGAGGGGGCGTACACCGGGGAGCTGTTTTTT	CASSQDGEGAYTGELFF
TRBV20-1	few	TRBD2	TRBJ2-1	TGCAGTGCTAGACAGTTTACTAGAGGGCTAGCGGTGAGTAATGAGCAGTTCTTC	CSARQFTRGLAVSNEQFF
TRBV5-4	NA	TRBD2	TRBJ2-2	TGTGCCAGCAGCAAGGGGACTAGCGGGGGCGGCACCGGGGAGCTGTTTTTT	CASSKGTSGGGTGELFF
TRBV20-1	many	NA	TRBJ1-4	TGCAGTGCTAGAGAATGGGGTGAAAAACTGTTTTTT	CSAREWGEKLFF
TRBV6-2/TRBV6-3	few	NA	TRBJ2-4	TGTGCCAGCAGTTCATGGGGGGCGGAAAACATTCAGTACTTC	CASSSWGAENIQYF
TRBV24-1	few	NA	TRBJ1-5	TGTGCCACCAGTCCTCGGGGGGGGCAGACCCAGCATTTT	CATSPRGGQTQHF
TRBV4-3	NA	TRBD2	TRBJ2-1	TGCGCCAGCAGCCAGGCCGGACTAGCGGAAAACAATGAGCAGTTCTTC	CASSQAGLAENNEQFF